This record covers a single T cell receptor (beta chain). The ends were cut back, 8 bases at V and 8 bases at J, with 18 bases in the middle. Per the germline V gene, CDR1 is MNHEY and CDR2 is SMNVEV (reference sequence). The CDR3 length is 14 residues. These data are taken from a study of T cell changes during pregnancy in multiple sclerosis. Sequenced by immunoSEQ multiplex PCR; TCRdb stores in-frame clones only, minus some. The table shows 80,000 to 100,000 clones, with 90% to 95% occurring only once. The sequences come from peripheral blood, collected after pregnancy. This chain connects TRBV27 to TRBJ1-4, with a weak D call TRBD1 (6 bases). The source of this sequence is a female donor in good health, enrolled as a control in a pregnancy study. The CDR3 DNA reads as TGTGCCAGCCAGCCTTTGGGGGCTAGAGAAAAACTGTTTTTT. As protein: CASQPLGAREKLFF.